The 14 T cell receptor beta chains in this list originate from one sample, sequenced in a study of CXCR3-negative and CXCR3-positive naive CD8 T cells. 5' RACE with UMI labels generated the TRB cDNA libraries. TCRdb reworked the 5' RACE reads into one entry per CDR3 protein, no DNA. In all, the sample yields 55,000 to 65,000 distinct CDR3 sequences. Source material: naive CXCR3- CD8+ T cells from blood. Subset specified: CD45RO-CCR7+CD27+CD95- naive CD8+ T cells lacking CXCR3 (TNR3-). Source of these receptors: a human donor in good health. Some clones in this sample may be carry-over from other donors' samples.

The chain recombines TRBV27 with TRBJ2-7; TCRdb gives TRBD1 as the D gene, but with no DNA this cannot be confirmed. The CDR3 has 12 amino acids. From germline, CDR1 is MNHEY and CDR2 SMNVEV (reference sequence). CDR3 amino acids: CASRGAAYEQYF.

Here the CDR3 reads CASSLGIGLNTEAFF. The rearrangement joins TRBV7-9 to TRBJ1-1. Germline V gene data show CDR1 as SEHNR and CDR2 as FQNEAQ (reference sequence). The CDR3 contains 15 residues.

The chain joins TRBV28 to TRBJ2-7. This CDR3 is built from 14 residues. Germline-derived CDR1 and CDR2 are MDHEN and SYDVKM. CDR3 residues: CASSLVDSSYEQYF.

This chain connects TRBV3-1 to TRBJ2-3; TCRdb indicates TRBD2, and absent DNA this call remains unverified. This CDR3 is built from 18 residues. Germline V lookup: CDR1 LGHDT, CDR2 YNNKEL (reference sequence). CDR3 amino acids: CASSQDREGRTSTDTQYF.

The rearrangement joins TRBV27 to TRBJ2-7; with no DNA, the TCRdb D assignment of TRBD2 cannot be verified. CDR3 length equals 15 residues. Germline values: CDR1 MNHEY, CDR2 SMNVEV (reference sequence). CDR3 in amino acids: CASSSLAGGTSEQYF.

V usage is TRBV29-1 and J usage is TRBJ1-4; TCRdb indicates TRBD1, and absent DNA this call remains unverified. In germline, CDR1 is SQVTM, CDR2 ANQGSEA. This CDR3 has 13 amino acids. This CDR3 reads CSVGTTGDEKLFF.

The chain has TRBV20-1 and TRBJ2-5; there is no DNA to check the TCRdb D call of TRBD2. The length of the CDR3 is 15 residues. Germline CDR1 reads DFQATT; CDR2 reads SNEGSKA (reference sequence). The chain's CDR3 is CSAKLGGLYQETQYF.

The chain joins TRBV30 to TRBJ1-1. Looked up from germline, CDR1 is GTSNPN and CDR2 is SVGIG (reference sequence). The CDR3 is 12 residues long. The CDR3 region is CAWGTGNTEAFF.

The chain couples TRBV7-2 to TRBJ2-1; the D call from TCRdb, TRBD1, cannot be confirmed without DNA. CDR1 is SGHTA and CDR2 is FQGNSA in the germline V gene. This CDR3 is 16 amino acids long. This CDR3 reads CASSLDPGGAWYEQFF. The whole variable domain, filled in from reference TRBV7-2 and TRBJ2-1, reads GAGVSQSPSNKVTEKGKDVELRCDPISGHTALYWYRQSLGQGLEFLIYFQGNSAPDKSGLPSDRFSAERTGGSVSTLTIQRTQQEDSAVYLCASSLDPGGAWYEQFFGPGTRLTVL.

The chain links TRBV18 to TRBJ2-5; lacking DNA, the TRBD1 call made by TCRdb goes unchecked. The CDR3 extends over 14 amino acids. Germline assignment: CDR1 KGHSH and CDR2 LQKENI. The CDR3 here is CASSQGTARETQYF.

The V gene is TRBV7-9, the J gene TRBJ2-7; without DNA, the TCRdb call of TRBD1 cannot be checked. Germline V gene lookup returns CDR1 SEHNR and CDR2 FQNEAQ (reference sequence). CDR3 length: 14 residues. CDR3: CASNLQGESYEQYF.

The rearrangement uses TRBV9 and TRBJ2-1. The CDR3 spans 13 residues. The germline CDR1 and CDR2 sequences are SGDLS and YYNGEE. The CDR3 here is CASSVETWGEQFF.

The V and J genes are TRBV11-2 and TRBJ2-2; without DNA, the TCRdb call of TRBD2 cannot be checked. The CDR3 loop spans 14 amino acids. CDR1 SGHAT and CDR2 FQNNGV come from the germline V gene. This CDR3 reads CASSPGLNTGELFF. The full variable domain, completed using reference TRBV11-2 and TRBJ2-2, is EAGVAQSPRYKIIEKRQSVAFWCNPISGHATLYWYQQILGQGPKLLIQFQNNGVVDDSQLPKDRFSAERLKGVDSTLKIQPAKLEDSAVYLCASSPGLNTGELFFGEGSRLTVL.

The chain uses TRBV2 and TRBJ2-5. Germline CDR1 reads SNHLY; CDR2 reads FYNNEI. The length of the CDR3 is 16 residues. Here the CDR3 reads CASSQLVGSYQETQYF.